One sample yielded the 19 T cell receptor beta chains listed below, sequenced in a study of blood T cell repertoires in COVID-19. Method: immunoSEQ multiplex PCR; TCRdb's copy keeps in-frame clones and lacks some. The data contain about 300,000 clones, roughly nine tenths of them singletons. The sample was peripheral blood. Receptors originate from a woman in her 30s with COVID-19, enrolled during active disease.

The chain couples TRBV29-1 to TRBJ1-2, with a weak D call TRBD1 (6 bases). Trimming cost V 7 bases and J 7 bases, with 16 bases left between them. The length of the CDR3 is 12 residues. Germline CDR1 is SQVTM and CDR2 is ANQGSEA. The CDR3 DNA reads TGCAGCGGCCCGACAGGAGGAAGTGGCTACACCTTC. This sequence encodes CSGPTGGSGYTF.

This clone was found once. This chain uses TRBV5-1 with TRBJ2-3; 10 bases fit TRBD2. The CDR3 has 16 amino acids. The germline V gene encodes CDR1 SGHRS and CDR2 YFSETQ. The ends lost 3 bases at V and 1 base at J; junction bases unmatched: 5. This chain's CDR3 is CASSSGLAGGTDTQYF. The CDR3 DNA reads as TGCGCCAGCAGCTCCGGGCTAGCGGGGGGCACAGATACGCAGTATTTT.

The rearrangement joins TRBV4-3 to TRBJ1-1, with D maybe TRBD1 (5 bases). Germline lookup yields CDR1 LGHNA and CDR2 YSLEER. The CDR3 sequence is 13 residues long. V was clipped by 3 bases and J by 11 bases, with 16 bases between them. This CDR3 is CASSQGGRDRAFF. The DNA for the CDR3 is TGCGCCAGCAGCCAGGGGGGACGGGATCGGGCTTTCTTT.

The genes are TRBV6-1 and TRBJ1-2, with TRBD1 as a possible D gene (5 bases). V dropped 2 bases and J dropped 4 bases, with 11 bases sitting between them. The CDR3 has 14 amino acids. The germline CDR1 and CDR2 sequences are MNHNS and SASEGT. As DNA, the CDR3 is TGTGCCAGCAGTGAACAGTGGGGCAGCTATGGCTACACCTTC. As protein: CASSEQWGSYGYTF.

The rearrangement links TRBV29-1 to TRBJ2-6, with 7 bases that match TRBD1. The J segment lost 1 base and the V segment lost 6 bases, leaving 6 bases of the junction unmatched. The CDR3 runs 15 residues. The germline gives CDR1 SQVTM, CDR2 ANQGSEA. CDR3 sequence reads: CSVPGTASGANVLTF. The CDR3 coding sequence is TGCAGCGTACCAGGGACAGCATCTGGGGCCAACGTCCTGACTTTC.

The J gene is TRBJ2-7, the V gene TRBV12-5; tentatively, D is TRBD1 (6 bases). Trimming removed 6 bases at V and 5 bases at J, with 11 bases between. Germline CDR1 LGHNT, CDR2 FRNRAP. The CDR3 length is 12 residues. The CDR3 bases are TGTGCTAGTGGGAGGGGGTGCCACGAGCAGTACGTC. Translation gives CASGRGCHEQYV.

The CDR3 region is CASSLQGGGTEAFF. CDR3 DNA: TGTGCCAGCTCCCTTCAAGGCGGGGGGACTGAAGCTTTCTTT. The V call is TRBV18, the J call TRBJ1-1; D might be TRBD1 (5 bases). Trimming left V 6 bases short and J 5 bases short, with 16 bases between. The CDR3 sequence is 14 residues long. Germline V gene lookup returns CDR1 KGHSH and CDR2 LQKENI.

The chain combines TRBV6-5 with TRBJ1-4, with D possibly matching TRBD1 (6 bases). From germline, CDR1 is MNHEY and CDR2 SVGAGI. The CDR3 is 13 amino acids. V lost 6 bases and J 4 bases, leaving 9 bases between the germline ends. In DNA form, the CDR3 reads TGTGCCAGCAGAAGGGACATTAATGAAAAACTGTTTTTT. It encodes CASRRDINEKLFF.

CDR3 in amino acids: CASSGGQGTDTQYF. In DNA form, the CDR3 reads TGTGCCAGCAGCGGGGGACAGGGGACAGATACGCAGTATTTT. The chain links TRBV9 to TRBJ2-3, with 10 nucleotides matching TRBD1. From germline, CDR1 is SGDLS and CDR2 YYNGEE. With 3 bases clipped from V and 3 bases from J, the junction kept 1 base outside the gene matches. The CDR3 length is 14 residues.

This clone was detected only once. The CDR3 loop reads CASRPRSTMNTEAFF. CDR3 in DNA: TGTGCCAGCCGACCAAGGTCGACTATGAACACTGAAGCTTTCTTT. The V and J genes are TRBV6-6 and TRBJ1-1, with D unresolved. This CDR3 has 15 residues. CDR1 is MNHNY, CDR2 SVGAGI, per germline (reference sequence). Trimming took off 8 bases at V and 0 bases at J, with 16 bases between the two ends.

This clone is a singleton in its sample. The rearrangement links TRBV18 to TRBJ1-5; weak D call: TRBD1 (5 bases). The CDR3 length is 16 residues. Trimming shortened V by 2 bases and J by 4 bases, and 15 bases separated the two germline ends. Germline loops: CDR1 KGHSH, CDR2 LQKENI. The CDR3 region has the DNA TGTGCCAGCTCACCAACCTTCTTACAGGCGAATCAGCCCCAGCATTTT. This encodes CASSPTFLQANQPQHF.

The count of this clone is one. The rearrangement links TRBV6-5 to TRBJ2-7, with 8 bases that match TRBD2. With 7 bases clipped from V and 0 bases from J, the junction kept 8 bases outside the gene matches. Looked up from germline, CDR1 is MNHEY and CDR2 is SVGAGI. The CDR3 is 15 amino acids. The CDR3, as DNA: TGTGCCAGCACTCGGCTAGCGGGTACCTCCTACGAGCAGTACTTC. Translated: CASTRLAGTSYEQYF.

This clone was counted only a few times. This chain connects TRBV27 to TRBJ1-2, with D uncertain. V lost 6 bases and J lost 2, with 13 bases in between. Germline values: CDR1 MNHEY, CDR2 SMNVEV (reference sequence). The CDR3 is 14 amino acids. This CDR3 is CASRPGERNYGYTF. CDR3 in DNA: TGTGCCAGCAGGCCAGGCGAGAGAAACTATGGCTACACCTTC.

The DNA for the CDR3 is TGCGCCAGCAGCTTAGAGTCGGGACAGTATGGCTACACCTTC. It yields the protein CASSLESGQYGYTF. The chain uses TRBV5-1 and TRBJ1-2; TRBD1 matches 7 bases. The V and J ends lost 2 bases and 5 bases, in that order; junction bases with no gene match: 6. This CDR3 is built from 14 residues. Germline-derived CDR1 and CDR2 are SGHRS and YFSETQ.

CDR3 sequence reads: CASSPGGPPIADTQYF. The CDR3 nucleotides read TGTGCCAGCAGTCCCGGGGGGCCCCCAATCGCAGATACGCAGTATTTT. The chain couples TRBV27 to TRBJ2-3; tentative D call: TRBD2 (7 bases). The CDR3 spans 16 residues. V lost 5 bases and J lost 4, with 19 bases in between. Germline V gene lookup returns CDR1 MNHEY and CDR2 SMNVEV (reference sequence).

The V gene is TRBV6-5, the J gene TRBJ1-6; D gene ambiguous. Germline CDR1 reads MNHEY; CDR2 reads SVGAGI. Trimming removed 6 bases from V and 4 bases from J, with 13 bases in between. CDR3 length: 15 residues. As DNA, the CDR3 is TGTGCCAGCAGCCCGCGGGCCAATTATAATTCACCCCTCCACTTT. Translated, it gives CASSPRANYNSPLHF.

The J gene is TRBJ1-1, the V gene TRBV9; TRBD1 is a possible D gene (5 bases). The germline V gene encodes CDR1 SGDLS and CDR2 YYNGEE. There are 14 residues in the CDR3. V was clipped by 2 bases and J by 0 bases, with 8 bases between them. DNA of the CDR3: TGTGCCAGCAGCGTCGGGGGGATGAACACTGAAGCTTTCTTT. The encoded protein is CASSVGGMNTEAFF.

This chain joins TRBV10-3 and TRBJ1-5; D might be TRBD1 (6 bases). The length of the CDR3 is 14 residues. V lost 10 bases and J lost 1, with 14 bases in between. Germline values: CDR1 ENHRY, CDR2 SYGVKD. The CDR3 here is CATQGSWSNQPQHF. CDR3 bases: TGTGCCACCCAGGGGAGTTGGAGCAATCAGCCCCAGCATTTT.

This chain connects TRBV6-5 to TRBJ1-5; 10 bases are shared with TRBD1. This CDR3 comprises 15 residues. Germline lookup yields CDR1 MNHEY and CDR2 SVGAGI. The V segment lost 6 bases and the J segment 6 bases; nucleotides outside the gene matches: 8. CDR3 protein: CASSEGQGSAQPQHF. For the CDR3, the DNA is TGTGCCAGCAGCGAGGGACAGGGGTCCGCTCAGCCCCAGCATTTT.